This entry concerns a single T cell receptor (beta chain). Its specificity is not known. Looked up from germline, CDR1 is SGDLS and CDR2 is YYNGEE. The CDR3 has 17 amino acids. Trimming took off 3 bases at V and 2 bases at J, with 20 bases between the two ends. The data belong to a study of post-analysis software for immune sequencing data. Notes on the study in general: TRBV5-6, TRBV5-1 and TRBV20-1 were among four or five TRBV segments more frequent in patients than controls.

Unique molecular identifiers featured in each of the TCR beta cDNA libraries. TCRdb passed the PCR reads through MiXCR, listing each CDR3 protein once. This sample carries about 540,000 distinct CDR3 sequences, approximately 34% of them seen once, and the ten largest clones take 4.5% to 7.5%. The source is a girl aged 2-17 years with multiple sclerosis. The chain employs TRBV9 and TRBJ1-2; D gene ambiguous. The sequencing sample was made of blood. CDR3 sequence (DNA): TGTGCCAGCAGCGCCTCAAGGGCAGCCCTTTTCAACTATGGCTACACCTTC. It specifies CASSASRAALFNYGYTF.